The clone carrying this TCR beta chain was counted a few times. Its antigen is not known. Treatment defined: roughly 10-day PBMC culture with coronavirus spike peptide pools or control peptides (ViraFEST assay). Germline V gene data show CDR1 as MNHEY and CDR2 as SMNVEV (reference sequence). Deletions cut 2 bases from V and 2 bases from J, with 9 bases between. This CDR3 is 14 amino acids long. Oncomine TCR Beta short-read sequencing was applied to DNA from cultured CD4+ T cells. Cultured CD4+ T cells yielded the extracted genomic DNA. TCRdb passed the PCR reads through MiXCR, listing each CDR3 protein once. The sample has 9,500 to 10,000 distinct CDR3 sequences, approximately 40% seen once; the top ten hold approximately 15%. These data originate in a study of vaccination and CD4 T cells after COVID-19. Study findings and constraints: Spike mono-reactivity held for 304 of 307 vaccine-specific clones in convalescent patients.

The source is a human donor who had recovered from COVID-19. J is TRBJ2-5 and V is TRBV27, with D hard to call. Sample: CD4+ T cells from blood, cultured in vitro. CDR3: CASSLTTRQETQYF. CDR3 DNA: TGTGCCAGCAGTTTAACTACAAGACAAGAGACCCAGTACTTC.